These 20 T cell receptor beta chains came from one sample sequenced in a study of blood T cell repertoires in COVID-19. This table comes from immunoSEQ multiplex PCR, and its TCRdb copy is limited to in-frame clones, with some not included. The sample lists 250,000 or so clones; 85% to 90% were seen once. Sequencing used peripheral blood. These receptors came from a woman aged 60-75 years with COVID-19, enrolled during active disease.

The V gene is TRBV9, the J gene TRBJ1-2; TRBD1 is a possible D gene (6 bases). The CDR3 has 15 amino acids. Trimming removed 3 bases from V and 4 bases from J, with 16 bases in between. Germline loops: CDR1 SGDLS, CDR2 YYNGEE. The CDR3 coding sequence is TGTGCCAGCAGCGAATCCCACAGGGTCGGCTATGGCTACACCTTC. Protein: CASSESHRVGYGYTF.

For this clone: At one of its ends the junction is not consistent with the germline gene, which may arise from a read error. The J gene is TRBJ2-5, the V gene TRBV7-7; 11 bases line up with TRBD2. Germline V gene sequence: CDR1 SSHAT, CDR2 FNYEAQ (reference sequence). CDR3 length: 15 residues. The chain's CDR3 is CASSQVAGGAETQYF. In DNA, the CDR3 is TGTGCTAGCAGCCAAGTAGCGGGGGGGGCAGAGACCCAGTACTTC.

The chain is built from TRBV18 and TRBJ1-4; 8 positions agree with TRBD1. The CDR3 has 15 amino acids. Germline-derived CDR1 and CDR2 are KGHSH and LQKENI. V was pared by 3 bases and J by 7 bases, with 7 bases of the junction left unmatched. The CDR3 sequence is CASSPSTGGGEKLFF. CDR3 bases: TGTGCCAGCTCACCTTCCACAGGGGGTGGTGAAAAACTGTTTTTT. Filled out from reference TRBV18 and TRBJ1-4, the complete variable domain reads NAGVMQNPRHLVRRRGQEARLRCSPMKGHSHVYWYRQLPEEGLKFMVYLQKENIIDESGMPKERFSAEFPKEGPSILRIQQVVRGDSAAYFCASSPSTGGGEKLFFGSGTQLSVL.

In DNA, the CDR3 is TGTGCCAGCAGCGGTACCCAGATCCACCAGATTCATTTCTTT. Its translation is CASSGTQIHQIHFF. The chain joins TRBV7-9 to TRBJ1-1, with D unresolved. The CDR3 runs 14 residues. Deletions cut 5 bases from V and 13 bases from J, with 23 bases between. CDR1 SEHNR and CDR2 FQNEAQ come from the germline V gene (reference sequence).

This chain joins TRBV4-1 and TRBJ2-1; 12 nucleotides match TRBD2. J gave up 2 bases and V 0 bases, and 2 bases lay outside the gene matches. From germline, CDR1 is MGHRA and CDR2 YSYEKL. The CDR3 totals 17 residues. The CDR3 reads CASSQEGLAGTYNEQFF. The CDR3 bases are TGCGCCAGCAGCCAAGAGGGACTAGCGGGTACCTACAATGAGCAGTTCTTC.

The chain recombines TRBV5-6 with TRBJ2-1; TRBD1 agrees at 9 bases. Losses at the gene ends were 4 bases for V and 1 base for J; bases not matched to a gene: 3. The CDR3 is made up of 15 amino acids. CDR1 is SGHDT, CDR2 YYEEEE, per germline. As DNA, the CDR3 is TGTGCCAGCAGCCCCGGGACAGGGTCCTACAATGAGCAGTTCTTC. Translation gives CASSPGTGSYNEQFF.

The genes are TRBV25-1 and TRBJ2-2, with 7 bases aligning to TRBD1. The CDR3 has 15 amino acids. V was clipped by 7 bases and J by 3 bases; unmatched bases: 8. CDR1 and CDR2 from the germline V gene are MGHDK and SYGVNS. In nucleotides, the CDR3 is TGTGCCAGCAAGGCTATTACAGGGGACACCGGGGAGCTGTTTTTT. Protein: CASKAITGDTGELFF.

The chain employs TRBV27 and TRBJ1-1; a weak D match, TRBD1 (5 bases). In germline, CDR1 is MNHEY, CDR2 SMNVEV (reference sequence). This CDR3 is built from 15 residues. Trimming removed 0 bases at V and 2 bases at J, with 10 bases between. CDR3 protein: CASSLSTEINTEAFF. CDR3 DNA: TGTGCCAGCAGTTTATCGACAGAGATAAACACTGAAGCTTTCTTT.

The gene calls are TRBV14 and TRBJ2-3, with 8 nucleotides matching TRBD2. The J segment lost 2 bases and the V segment lost 4 bases, leaving 8 bases of the junction unmatched. Per the germline V gene, CDR1 is SGHDN and CDR2 is FVKESK. There are 16 residues in the CDR3. The CDR3 nucleotides are TGTGCCAGCAGCCCCATCAGGCGGGGGGTCACAGATACGCAGTATTTT. This gives the protein CASSPIRRGVTDTQYF.

The chain uses TRBV24-1 and TRBJ1-5; D unclear. Trimming stripped 2 bases from V and 3 bases from J, with 7 bases between. Germline V gene sequence: CDR1 KGHDR, CDR2 SFDVKD. The CDR3 has 14 amino acids. The CDR3 spells CATSDSGVNQPQHF. DNA for the CDR3: TGTGCCACCAGTGATTCCGGGGTCAATCAGCCCCAGCATTTT.

This chain uses TRBV18 with TRBJ2-5; D is unclear. This CDR3 contains 13 residues. The germline CDR1 and CDR2 sequences are KGHSH and LQKENI. The germline V and J ends were trimmed by 0 bases and 4 bases, with 6 bases remaining between them. As DNA, the CDR3 is TGTGCCAGCTCACCACCGAGTCTAGAGACCCAGTACTTC. It yields the protein CASSPPSLETQYF.

The rearrangement links TRBV29-1 to TRBJ1-5; D unclear. The CDR3 sequence is 14 residues long. Deletions cut 3 bases from V and 0 bases from J, with 9 bases between. Per the germline V gene, CDR1 is SQVTM and CDR2 is ANQGSEA. In DNA form, the CDR3 reads TGCAGCGTTGACAGTAAATATAGCAATCAGCCCCAGCATTTT. Residues: CSVDSKYSNQPQHF.

The chain uses TRBV5-1 and TRBJ2-2, with 8 bases that match TRBD2. Germline values: CDR1 SGHRS, CDR2 YFSETQ. The V segment lost 4 bases and the J segment 1 base; nucleotides outside the gene matches: 9. The CDR3 runs to 17 residues. The CDR3 DNA reads as TGCGCCAGCAGCCCCACCGGAGCGGGGGTGAACACCGGGGAGCTGTTTTTT. This gives the protein CASSPTGAGVNTGELFF. Full variable domain (outside the CDR3, taken from reference TRBV5-1 and TRBJ2-2): KAGVTQTPRYLIKTRGQQVTLSCSPISGHRSVSWYQQTPGQGLQFLFEYFSETQRNKGNFPGRFSGRQFSNSRSEMNVSTLELGDSALYLCASSPTGAGVNTGELFFGEGSRLTVL.

V gene TRBV2 combines with J gene TRBJ1-4; D is undetermined. The CDR3 spans 18 residues. Deletions cut 5 bases from V and 0 bases from J, with 19 bases between. Germline CDR1 SNHLY, CDR2 FYNNEI. The DNA for the CDR3 is TGTGCCAGCAGTACCTACGACTCCAGAAAAACAACTAATGAAAAACTGTTTTTT. This translates into CASSTYDSRKTTNEKLFF.

V usage is TRBV7-9 and J usage is TRBJ1-2; D possibly corresponds to TRBD1 (5 bases). CDR1 is SEHNR and CDR2 is FQNEAQ in the germline V gene (reference sequence). This CDR3 has 16 amino acids. Trimming pared 0 bases from V and 1 base from J, leaving 12 bases between. CDR3 in amino acids: CASSLASGGDNYGYTF. CDR3 nucleotide sequence: TGTGCCAGCAGCTTAGCCTCGGGAGGGGATAACTATGGCTACACCTTC.

This chain connects TRBV7-6 to TRBJ2-1, with 12 bases matching TRBD2. This CDR3 comprises 16 residues. Germline CDR1 is SGHVS and CDR2 is FNYEAQ. The V gene end was trimmed by 1 base and the J gene end by 4 bases; junction bases not matched to a gene: 2. For the CDR3, the DNA is TGTGCCAGCAGCTTAGACCTAGCGGGGGGGTACAATGAGCAGTTCTTC. Protein sequence: CASSLDLAGGYNEQFF. The variable domain in full, completed from reference TRBV7-6 and TRBJ2-1, reads GAGVSQSPRYKVTKRGQDVALRCDPISGHVSLYWYRQALGQGPEFLTYFNYEAQQDKSGLPNDRFSAERPEGSISTLTIQRTEQRDSAMYRCASSLDLAGGYNEQFFGPGTRLTVL.

This clone was seen a few times. CDR3 in DNA: TGTGCCACCAGGGACCAGGGAACTGAAGCTTTCTTT. The encoded protein is CATRDQGTEAFF. This chain connects TRBV24-1 to TRBJ1-1; D may be TRBD1 (5 bases). Between the trimmed V and J ends, which lost 7 bases and 5 bases, there was a span of 10 bases. This CDR3 is 12 amino acids long. Per the germline V gene, CDR1 is KGHDR and CDR2 is SFDVKD.

V usage is TRBV7-8 and J usage is TRBJ1-3, with D possibly TRBD1 on 6 matching bases. CDR1 is SGHVS, CDR2 FQNEAQ, per germline. There are 16 residues in the CDR3. Trimming pared 4 bases from V and 1 base from J, leaving 14 bases between. This chain's CDR3 is CASSSPRDTSGNTIYF. The CDR3 DNA sequence: TGTGCCAGCAGCTCACCAAGGGACACATCTGGAAACACCATATATTTT.

The V and J genes are TRBV19 and TRBJ1-1; D is perhaps TRBD1 (5 bases). V was cut by 5 bases and J by 4 bases, with 11 bases left in between. CDR1 and CDR2 (germline): LNHDA, SQIVND (reference sequence). The CDR3 sequence is 13 residues long. The CDR3 region has the DNA TGTGCCAGTAGTTGGGGGGTTAGCACTGAAGCTTTCTTT. Its protein product is CASSWGVSTEAFF. Filled out from reference TRBV19 and TRBJ1-1, the complete variable domain reads DGGITQSPKYLFRKEGQNVTLSCEQNLNHDAMYWYRQDPGQGLRLIYYSQIVNDFQKGDIAEGYSVSREKKESFPLTVTSAQKNPTAFYLCASSWGVSTEAFFGQGTRLTVV.

The chain carries TRBV6-4 and TRBJ1-1, with a weak D call TRBD1 (5 bases). The germline V gene has CDR1 MRHNA and CDR2 SNTAGT. The CDR3 runs 13 residues. V lost 6 bases to trimming and J lost 2 bases, with 10 bases between them. The CDR3, as DNA: TGTGCCAGCAGCTTCGACAGAAACACTGAAGCTTTCTTT. Translation gives CASSFDRNTEAFF.